These 4 T cell receptor beta chains share one sample of origin, sequenced in a study of blood T cell repertoires in COVID-19. The protocol was immunoSEQ multiplex PCR, while the TCRdb copy is restricted to in-frame clones and leaves out a portion. The sample lists 80,000 or so clones; around three quarters were seen once. Material: peripheral blood. The origin of the receptors is a woman between 70 and 85 years old with acute or convalescent COVID-19.

The chain uses TRBV29-1 and TRBJ1-1, with TRBD1 matching 7 bases. CDR1 is SQVTM and CDR2 is ANQGSEA in the germline V gene. Germline trimming cut 6 bases from V and 2 bases from J; bases unmatched to any gene: 6. The CDR3 runs 13 residues. This chain's CDR3 is CSVTGQLNTEAFF. The CDR3 nucleotides read TGCAGCGTCACGGGACAGCTTAACACTGAAGCTTTCTTT.

The rearrangement uses TRBV5-6 and TRBJ1-5; a weak D match, TRBD1 (5 bases). Germline CDR1 is SGHDT and CDR2 is YYEEEE. Trimming shortened V by 10 bases and J by 0 bases, and 14 bases separated the two germline ends. The CDR3 has 14 residues. As DNA, the CDR3 is TGTGCCCGCGGGGGGAGATATAGCAATCAGCCCCAGCATTTT. Protein sequence: CARGGRYSNQPQHF.

This clone occurred once. The chain recombines TRBV7-8 with TRBJ1-3; TRBD1 matches 8 bases. The trim removed 6 bases at V and 2 bases at J, leaving 6 bases unmatched. The germline gives CDR1 SGHVS, CDR2 FQNEAQ. This CDR3 is 15 amino acids long. The CDR3 here is CASSPQGAAGNTIYF. The CDR3 bases are TGTGCCAGCAGTCCCCAGGGGGCTGCTGGAAACACCATATATTTT.

V usage is TRBV7-2 and J usage is TRBJ1-2; TRBD1 is a possible D gene (6 bases). Trimming removed 5 bases from V and 4 bases from J, with 20 bases in between. This CDR3 comprises 16 residues. CDR1 SGHTA and CDR2 FQGNSA come from the germline V gene. CDR3 nucleotides: TGTGCCAGCAGCCCAGGGATGGGGGCAGGGACCTATGGCTACACCTTC. Amino acids: CASSPGMGAGTYGYTF.